The 9 T cell receptor beta chains in this list originate from one sample, sequenced in a study of shared clonotypes between healthy human individuals. Sequencing was performed with immunoSEQ multiplex PCR; in TCRdb, only in-frame clones are kept and a portion is missing. The sample has about 1 million clones, more than 75% seen once. The sample comprised memory CD4+ T cells from PBMCs. Regarding subset: CD45RA-negative fraction. The receptors were gathered from a man younger than 35 in good health. Some clones in this sample may be carry-over from other donors' samples.

The chain joins TRBV29-1 to TRBJ2-5; D is unclear. The J call may be mistaken, given a closer DNA end match to TRBJ2-7. CDR3 size: 12 residues. Germline CDR1 is SQVTM and CDR2 is ANQGSEA. The CDR3: CSVEAYPYEQYF. DNA of the CDR3: TGCAGCGTTGAAGCGTACCCCTACGAGCAGTACTTC.

J is TRBJ2-7 and V is TRBV28; TRBD2 matches at 10 bases. The CDR3 is 15 amino acids. Trimming removed 2 bases from V and 3 bases from J; junction bases left unmatched: 4. CDR1 is MDHEN, CDR2 SYDVKM, per germline. Here the CDR3 reads CASSLSPSGSYEQYF. In DNA, the CDR3 is TGTGCCAGCAGTTTAAGTCCTAGCGGGAGCTACGAGCAGTACTTC.

This clone showed up just a few times. The rearrangement links TRBV28 to TRBJ2-7; possibly TRBD2 for D (6 bases). Trimming removed 3 bases from V and 2 bases from J, with 17 bases in between. Germline V gene data show CDR1 as MDHEN and CDR2 as SYDVKM. The CDR3 runs to 16 residues. CDR3 nucleotides: TGTGCCAGCAGTTTTACCGGCGGGGCCACGACCTACGAGCAGTACTTC. Its translation: CASSFTGGATTYEQYF.

V is TRBV5-6 and J is TRBJ2-2, with D possibly matching TRBD2 (6 bases). V lost 4 bases, J lost 2 bases, and 18 bases lay in between. The CDR3 totals 17 residues. The germline gives CDR1 SGHDT, CDR2 YYEEEE. CDR3 amino acids: CASSLFGRGANTGELFF. The CDR3 DNA follows: TGTGCCAGCAGCCTGTTCGGGCGGGGAGCCAACACCGGGGAGCTGTTTTTT.

CDR3 bases: TGTGCCAGCAGTAAAGGGGGGAGTACTGGAAACACCATATATTTT. It is translated as CASSKGGSTGNTIYF. The chain is built from TRBV7-7 and TRBJ1-3; weak D call: TRBD1 (6 bases). The germline V gene encodes CDR1 SSHAT and CDR2 FNYEAQ (reference sequence). The CDR3 has 15 residues. Trimming took 6 bases from V and 2 from J, leaving 14 bases between them.

The V call is TRBV19, the J call TRBJ2-4; 7 positions agree with TRBD2. Germline CDR1 and CDR2: LNHDA and SQIVND (reference sequence). The CDR3 runs 15 residues. With 5 bases clipped from V and 6 bases from J, the junction kept 10 bases outside the gene matches. The DNA of the CDR3 is TGTGCCAGTAGTTTTGACCCCCGCGGGGGAAACATTCAGTACTTC. Its protein is CASSFDPRGGNIQYF.

Of note for this clone: Other DNA sequences in this sample translate to the same CDR3. V gene TRBV5-4 combines with J gene TRBJ2-1; the D is unclear. This CDR3 contains 13 residues. The V gene lost 2 bases and the J gene lost 5 bases, with 8 bases spanning the gap. Germline V gene lookup returns CDR1 SGHNT and CDR2 YYREEE (reference sequence). The CDR3 sequence is CASSLGPNNEQFF. The CDR3 region has the DNA TGTGCCAGCAGCTTAGGACCTAACAATGAGCAGTTCTTC.

The J gene is TRBJ2-3, the V gene TRBV5-1; 7 positions match TRBD2. The CDR3 sequence is 16 residues long. V shed 5 bases, J shed 0 bases, and the junction held 9 bases outside the gene matches. Germline assignment: CDR1 SGHRS and CDR2 YFSETQ. The CDR3 is CASRRIAGGSTDTQYF. The DNA of the CDR3 is TGCGCCAGCAGACGTATAGCGGGTGGTAGCACAGATACGCAGTATTTT.

V gene TRBV5-1 combines with J gene TRBJ2-3, with 8 nucleotides matching TRBD2. Germline-derived CDR1 and CDR2 are SGHRS and YFSETQ. The CDR3 runs 15 residues. After removal of 4 bases from V and 8 bases from J, the junction contained 12 bases not matched to a gene. As DNA, the CDR3 is TGCGCCAGCAGCCCCTACTTACAAGCGGGAGCTACGCAGTATTTT. Protein sequence: CASSPYLQAGATQYF.